Listed here is a single T cell receptor beta chain. Its antigen target is currently unknown. Nothing much larger sits one base from this clone, and base qualities are not available. CDR1 and CDR2 were assigned from the germline V gene as MRHNA and SNTAGT. CDR3 length: 15 amino acids, cysteine to phenylalanine. Left in the record is the CDR3 DNA by itself, 45 bases read in frame from the first base. V and J are truncated by 0 bases and 2 bases respectively, leaving an intervening sequence of 9 bases. The data were taken from a study of control samples from healthy donors and cancer patients (dated by TCRdb to the early 2020s). Library creation used the immunoSEQ multiplex PCR assay. TCRdb mirrors the immuneACCESS table, restricted to in-frame sequences. Some clones are absent from its copies; in checked studies, under half trace to an unresolved V gene, and the reason for the others is unknown. The sample profile shows around 95,000 clones; 85% of them were found once. Around a fifth of the sample comes from the top ten.

In this chain, TRBV6-4 is recombined with TRBJ2-3; the D segment could be TRBD2, given 6 matching bases. The material sequenced was blood. The origin of this receptor is a man aged 25-45 years in good health. The nucleotide sequence reads TGTGCCAGCAGTGACTCTTGGGGGGTCACAGATACGCAGTATTTT. Its protein reads: CASSDSWGVTDTQYF.